This section outlines one T cell receptor (beta chain) sequence together with its context. The antigen remains unidentified. This sample was taken from a study of T-cell memory formation after mild COVID-19. On the study more broadly: TCR clusters were largely donor specific. Study results and caveats: Memory sampled before infection contained some responding clones, suggesting cross-reactive memory joined.

TCRdb ran MiXCR on the 5' RACE reads and lists one entry per CDR3 protein. The repertoire holds 200,000 to 250,000 distinct CDR3 sequences, with approximately 9% as singletons. After removal of 5 bases from V and 5 bases from J, the junction contained 4 bases not matched to a gene. CDR1 and CDR2 (germline): MNHEY, SMNVEV (reference sequence). The CDR3 runs 14 residues. V usage is TRBV27 and J usage is TRBJ1-5; 9 bases match TRBD1. This TCR was sampled from a man between 18 and 29 years old who had mild COVID-19 (a few samples of this study predate the infection). Cell type and time point are not known. Sequencing input: PBMCs or a T cell subset sorted from them (not recorded which). The CDR3 protein is CASSPGTGYQPQHF. The CDR3 DNA is TGTGCCAGCAGTCCCGGGACAGGGTATCAGCCCCAGCATTTT.